This TCR beta chain was sequenced for a study of T cells in Graves' hyperthyroidism and ophthalmopathy. Germline assignment: CDR1 DFQATT and CDR2 SNEGSKA (reference sequence). Trimming took off 0 bases at V and 4 bases at J, with 10 bases between the two ends. There are 14 residues in the CDR3. Study conclusions and caveats: Ophthalmopathy was predicted by the model a median of approximately six months ahead of onset.

As regards this clonotype: The antigen remains undetermined.

TCR beta CDR3 region amplification was performed from RNA transcripts. HTBI primers were the set used in a first-round RT-PCR of the TCR CDR3. A single record per CDR3 protein comes from TCRdb applying MiXCR to the multiplex PCR reads. Altogether some 500,000 distinct CDR3 sequences are present, 15% to 20% being singletons, with the ten largest covering roughly 29%. Diagnosis rested on symptoms, serum thyroxine and TRAb, thyroid ultrasound, and orbital computed tomography. This TCR derives from a woman in her twenties or thirties with Graves' ophthalmopathy. The rearrangement uses TRBV20-1 and TRBJ1-5; D call uncertain. The sequenced sample was blood. In nucleotides, the CDR3 is TGCAGTGCTAGAGATTACACAGATAATCAGCCCCAGCATTTT. This sequence encodes CSARDYTDNQPQHF.